What follows are 24 T cell receptor beta chains derived from one specimen sequenced in a study of siplizumab effects on memory and regulatory T cells. This table comes from immunoSEQ multiplex PCR, and its TCRdb copy is limited to in-frame clones, with some not included. The sample contains over 11,000 clones, about 49% of which appear only once. Their target antigens are unknown. Coculture of mixed lymphocyte reaction cells was performed at 37°C for less than seven days. The sequencing input was CFSE-low (dividing) CD4+ T cells sorted from an allogeneic mixed lymphocyte reaction. The receptor set was obtained from a human donor in good health; the cells came from an allogeneic mixed lymphocyte reaction.

The chain uses TRBV30 and TRBJ2-3; D is undetermined. Trimming took off 3 bases at V and 7 bases at J, with 14 bases between the two ends. From germline, CDR1 is GTSNPN and CDR2 SVGIG (reference sequence). The CDR3 spans 13 residues. CDR3 in amino acids: CAWSDGPSNTQYF. CDR3 coding DNA: TGTGCCTGGAGCGACGGCCCTTCAAATACGCAGTATTTT.

This rearrangement joins TRBV13 to TRBJ2-1; D not certain. This CDR3 contains 12 residues. The V gene lost 5 bases and the J gene lost 3 bases, with 5 bases spanning the gap. Germline loops: CDR1 PRHDT, CDR2 FYEKMQ (reference sequence). CDR3 region: CASSTYYNEQFF. For the CDR3, the DNA is TGTGCCAGCAGCACCTACTACAATGAGCAGTTCTTC.

V gene TRBV2 combines with J gene TRBJ1-1; D remains unclear. From germline, CDR1 is SNHLY and CDR2 FYNNEI. The CDR3 length is 13 residues. V dropped 10 bases and J dropped 0 bases, with 12 bases sitting between them. The CDR3 spells CATSTEMNTEAFF. CDR3 nucleotide sequence: TGTGCCACCTCGACGGAAATGAACACTGAAGCTTTCTTT.

The V call is TRBV5-1, the J call TRBJ1-1; tentative D call: TRBD1 (5 bases). Trimming pared 5 bases from V and 4 bases from J, leaving 15 bases between. The CDR3 extends over 14 amino acids. From germline, CDR1 is SGHRS and CDR2 YFSETQ. CDR3 protein: CASRFDGAGTEAFF. In DNA, the CDR3 is TGCGCCAGCAGGTTCGATGGGGCGGGCACTGAAGCTTTCTTT.

The gene calls are TRBV2 and TRBJ1-2, with D perhaps matching TRBD1 (5 bases). Per germline, CDR1 SNHLY and CDR2 FYNNEI. The CDR3 spans 13 residues. Trimming pared 7 bases from V and 7 bases from J, leaving 16 bases between. CDR3 residues: CASMVWGKSGYTF. CDR3 DNA: TGTGCCAGCATGGTATGGGGGAAAAGTGGCTACACCTTC.

The chain has TRBV18 and TRBJ2-3; D not certain. The CDR3 is 16 residues long. Germline CDR1 KGHSH, CDR2 LQKENI. The V end lost 3 bases, the J end lost 2 bases, and 15 bases lay between the germline ends. For the CDR3, the DNA is TGTGCCAGCTCACCTACCGACTTAGGCACCACAGATACGCAGTATTTT. Translating gives CASSPTDLGTTDTQYF.

This clone was picked up a small number of times. The chain carries TRBV7-8 and TRBJ1-2, with D hard to call. The V end lost 1 base, the J end lost 7 bases, and 10 bases lay between the germline ends. CDR1 SGHVS and CDR2 FQNEAQ come from the germline V gene. The CDR3 has 13 residues. CDR3 protein: CASSLGWESGYTF. CDR3 in DNA: TGTGCCAGCAGCTTAGGCTGGGAGTCTGGCTACACCTTC. Looking up the rest from reference TRBV7-8 and TRBJ1-2 gives the full variable domain: GAGVSQSPRYKVAKRGQDVALRCDPISGHVSLFWYQQALGQGPEFLTYFQNEAQLDKSGLPSDRFFAERPEGSVSTLKIQRTQQEDSAVYLCASSLGWESGYTFGSGTRLTVV.

This clone ranks as medium-sized. The chain links TRBV5-1 to TRBJ1-2; a possible D gene is TRBD1 (5 bases). CDR1 and CDR2 from the germline V gene are SGHRS and YFSETQ. V shed 7 bases and J shed 6 bases, with 19 bases lying between them. This CDR3 region has 14 residues. The CDR3 loop reads CASGPNQGEDGYTF. The CDR3 DNA reads as TGCGCCAGCGGACCGAACCAGGGAGAGGATGGCTACACCTTC.

This clone has only one observation. The chain employs TRBV6-8 and TRBJ2-3; 9 positions match TRBD1. With V trimmed by 2 bases and J by 2 bases, 2 bases remained unmatched. CDR1 and CDR2 from the germline V gene are MNHGY and SAAAGT. This CDR3 has 15 residues. The CDR3 coding sequence is TGTGCCAGCAGTTACGGGACAGGGCACACAGATACGCAGTATTTT. It encodes CASSYGTGHTDTQYF.

This sequence joins TRBV2 and TRBJ1-1; no clear D gene. Germline values: CDR1 SNHLY, CDR2 FYNNEI. Trimming removed 5 bases from V and 0 bases from J, with 10 bases in between. The CDR3 length is 14 residues. CDR3 coding DNA: TGTGCCAGCAGTTCCTTTACAGTGAACACTGAAGCTTTCTTT. Its translation is CASSSFTVNTEAFF.

This chain connects TRBV6-5 to TRBJ1-1; TRBD1 aligns across 10 bases. The J segment lost 5 bases and the V segment lost 1 base, leaving 1 base of the junction unmatched. The CDR3 spans 14 residues. CDR1 is MNHEY, CDR2 SVGAGI, per germline. CDR3: CASSYLGQGTEAFF. CDR3 DNA: TGTGCCAGCAGTTACTTGGGACAGGGGACTGAAGCTTTCTTT.

This rearrangement joins TRBV5-1 to TRBJ2-3, with D possibly being TRBD1 (6 bases). There are 13 residues in the CDR3. Germline CDR1 is SGHRS and CDR2 is YFSETQ. V gave up 3 bases and J gave up 6 bases, with 11 bases separating them. CDR3 region: CASSYDRPDTQYF. CDR3 bases: TGCGCCAGCAGCTACGACAGGCCTGATACGCAGTATTTT.

As concerns this clone: A read error is possible here, since a much larger clone lies one base away. The rearrangement links TRBV7-9 to TRBJ2-7, with a possible D match to TRBD1 (5 bases). Germline-derived CDR1 and CDR2 are SEHNR and FQNEAQ (reference sequence). CDR3 length: 15 residues. V lost 5 bases to trimming and J lost 8 bases, with 22 bases between them. CDR3 coding DNA: TGTGCCAGCAGCATCACAGGCGGCAGGAGTGGGAAGCAGTACTTC. Its translation is CASSITGGRSGKQYF.

Judged by abundance, this clone is medium-sized. This rearrangement joins TRBV10-2 to TRBJ2-7; 8 bases agree with TRBD2. CDR3 size: 14 residues. In germline, CDR1 is WSHSY, CDR2 SAAADI. J gave up 0 bases and V 7 bases, and 5 bases lay outside the gene matches. The CDR3 DNA sequence: TGCGCCAGCAAAGCGGGAGCACACTCCTACGAGCAGTACTTC. It is translated as CASKAGAHSYEQYF.

This clone occurred a few times. The chain has TRBV6-1 and TRBJ2-3; TRBD1 matches at 7 bases. The germline CDR1 and CDR2 sequences are MNHNS and SASEGT. The CDR3 contains 13 residues. V lost 6 bases to trimming and J lost 3 bases; unmatched junction nucleotides: 3. The CDR3 is CASRGTATDTQYF. In nucleotides, the CDR3 is TGTGCCAGCAGAGGGACAGCAACAGATACGCAGTATTTT.

The chain combines TRBV4-1 with TRBJ2-6; 9 bases align to TRBD1. The CDR3 covers 19 residues. Germline CDR1 is MGHRA and CDR2 is YSYEKL. V lost 4 bases to trimming and J lost 1 base; unmatched junction nucleotides: 11. CDR3 loop: CASSRRPGQGKSGANVLTF. CDR3 nucleotides: TGCGCCAGCAGCCGCCGACCGGGACAGGGTAAATCTGGGGCCAACGTCCTGACTTTC.

This clone came up once. The V gene is TRBV27, the J gene TRBJ2-1, with a tentative D call TRBD1 (6 bases). Trimming took off 3 bases at V and 9 bases at J, with 18 bases between the two ends. This CDR3 comprises 15 residues. The germline gives CDR1 MNHEY, CDR2 SMNVEV (reference sequence). The CDR3 reads CASSFVLGQRTEQFF. The CDR3 DNA reads as TGTGCCAGCAGTTTCGTTTTAGGACAGAGAACTGAGCAGTTCTTC.

This chain connects TRBV30 to TRBJ2-5, with 10 bases identical to TRBD2. Germline trimming cut 2 bases from V and 2 bases from J; bases unmatched to any gene: 5. CDR1 is GTSNPN, CDR2 SVGIG, per germline (reference sequence). CDR3 size: 15 residues. The CDR3 protein is CAWSWNSGGQETQYF. CDR3 nucleotide sequence: TGTGCCTGGAGTTGGAATAGCGGGGGGCAAGAGACCCAGTACTTC.

The gene calls are TRBV4-2 and TRBJ2-3; 12 positions match TRBD2. This CDR3 is built from 17 residues. CDR1 is LGHNA and CDR2 is YNFKEQ in the germline V gene. V lost 3 bases, J lost 5 bases, and 9 bases stayed unmatched. CDR3 nucleotide sequence: TGTGCCAGCAGCCAGACACGGACTAGCGGGGATGGAGATACGCAGTATTTT. This encodes CASSQTRTSGDGDTQYF.

In regard to this clone: The junction departs from the called germline gene at one end, perhaps through a read error. This chain connects TRBV28 to TRBJ1-1; D not certain. In germline, CDR1 is MDHEN, CDR2 SYDVKM. The CDR3 runs to 13 residues. CDR3 sequence reads: CASGLSLNTEAFF. The CDR3 DNA follows: TGTGCCAGCGGTTTGAGCTTGAACACTGAAGCTTTCTTT.

This clone came up once. The gene calls are TRBV7-9 and TRBJ1-1; 9 nucleotides align to TRBD1. Germline-derived CDR1 and CDR2 are SEHNR and FQNEAQ (reference sequence). V was clipped by 0 bases and J by 11 bases; unmatched bases: 7. The CDR3 runs 14 residues. CDR3 coding DNA: TGTGCCAGCAGCTTAGCGGGGACAGGGCAAGTGGCTTTCTTT. It is translated as CASSLAGTGQVAFF.

V usage is TRBV21-1 and J usage is TRBJ2-7. TRBV21-1 is listed as a pseudogene. The CDR3 spans 16 residues. The CDR3 reads CASSKFRVGTRYEQYF. The CDR3 DNA is TGTGCCAGCAGCAAGTTTCGGGTTGGGACCCGCTACGAGCAGTACTTC.

The chain combines TRBV10-3 with TRBJ2-2; D unresolved. V lost 4 bases and J lost 2, with 5 bases in between. The CDR3 sequence is 13 residues long. Germline V gene sequence: CDR1 ENHRY, CDR2 SYGVKD. CDR3 DNA sequence: TGTGCCATCAGTGCTGGAAACACCGGGGAGCTGTTTTTT. Protein: CAISAGNTGELFF.

This clone was seen a few times. The rearrangement joins TRBV18 to TRBJ1-5; 8 bases line up with TRBD1. Germline CDR1 and CDR2: KGHSH and LQKENI. The CDR3 consists of 16 residues. Trimming took 5 bases from V and 3 from J; bases not matched to a gene: 9. DNA for the CDR3: TGTGCCAGCTCAATTGCCGGGACAGGTAACAATCAGCCCCAGCATTTT. Amino acids: CASSIAGTGNNQPQHF. Filled out from reference TRBV18 and TRBJ1-5, the complete variable domain reads NAGVMQNPRHLVRRRGQEARLRCSPMKGHSHVYWYRQLPEEGLKFMVYLQKENIIDESGMPKERFSAEFPKEGPSILRIQQVVRGDSAAYFCASSIAGTGNNQPQHFGDGTRLSIL.